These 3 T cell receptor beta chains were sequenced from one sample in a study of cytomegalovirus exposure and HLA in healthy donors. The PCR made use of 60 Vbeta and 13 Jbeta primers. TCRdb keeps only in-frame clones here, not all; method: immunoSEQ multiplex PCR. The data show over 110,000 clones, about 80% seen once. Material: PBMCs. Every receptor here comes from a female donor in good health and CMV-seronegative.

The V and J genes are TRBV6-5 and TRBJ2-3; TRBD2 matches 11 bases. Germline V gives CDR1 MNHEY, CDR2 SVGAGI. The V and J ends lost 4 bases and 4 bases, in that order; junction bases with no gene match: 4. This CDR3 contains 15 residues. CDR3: CASSWVAGGSDTQYF. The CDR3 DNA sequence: TGTGCCAGCAGTTGGGTAGCGGGGGGGTCAGATACGCAGTATTTT.

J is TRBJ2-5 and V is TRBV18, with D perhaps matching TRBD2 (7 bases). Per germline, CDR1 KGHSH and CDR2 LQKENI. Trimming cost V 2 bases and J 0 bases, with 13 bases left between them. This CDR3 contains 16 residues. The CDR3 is CASSPRGGRYQETQYF. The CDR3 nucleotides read TGTGCCAGCTCACCAAGGGGGGGTAGATACCAAGAGACCCAGTACTTC. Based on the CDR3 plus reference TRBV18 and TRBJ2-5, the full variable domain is NAGVMQNPRHLVRRRGQEARLRCSPMKGHSHVYWYRQLPEEGLKFMVYLQKENIIDESGMPKERFSAEFPKEGPSILRIQQVVRGDSAAYFCASSPRGGRYQETQYFGPGTRLLVL.

CDR3 in amino acids: CASSIRGVISDRAGARNIQYF. The CDR3 DNA follows: TGTGCCAGTAGTATTCGGGGCGTTATTTCCGACCGCGCGGGAGCAAGGAACATTCAGTACTTC. The V and J genes are TRBV19 and TRBJ2-4; 7 bases fit TRBD2. Germline CDR1 is LNHDA and CDR2 is SQIVND (reference sequence). The CDR3 spans 21 residues. The V and J ends lost 3 bases and 7 bases, in that order; junction bases with no gene match: 27.